These 14 T cell receptor beta chains originate from one sample sequenced in a study of PD-1 blockade in mismatch repair-deficient tumors. Using immunoSEQ multiplex PCR, the repertoire was profiled, and TCRdb retains in-frame clones only, with some absent. Found here are around 52,000 clones, approximately 84% of them singletons; the top ten hold more than 8%. This sample comprised peripheral blood, obtained approximately 18 weeks after starting pembrolizumab. These receptors were collected from an adult with mismatch repair-deficient cancer.

J is TRBJ1-1 and V is TRBV15; D ambiguous. Trimming pared 5 bases from V and 6 bases from J, leaving 13 bases between. This CDR3 has 13 residues. Germline V gene data show CDR1 as LNHNV and CDR2 as YYDKDF (reference sequence). The CDR3 DNA reads TGTGCCACCAGCCTTGAACGATACCCTGAAGCTTTCTTT. Its protein is CATSLERYPEAFF.

The rearrangement uses TRBV5-4 and TRBJ2-7; D is uncertain. CDR3 length: 12 residues. Germline CDR1 reads SGHNT; CDR2 reads YYREEE (reference sequence). V was trimmed by 3 bases and J by 6 bases, leaving 10 bases between them. CDR3: CASSSRLGEQYF. Here the CDR3 DNA reads TGTGCCAGCAGCTCGAGACTCGGCGAGCAGTACTTC.

The chain couples TRBV19 to TRBJ1-4, with unresolved D. The V gene's germline CDR1 is LNHDA and CDR2 SQIVND (reference sequence). The CDR3 covers 12 residues. V was pared by 6 bases and J by 8 bases, with 10 bases between. The CDR3 is CASRLGPEKLFF. Written as DNA, the CDR3 is TGTGCCAGTAGACTGGGCCCCGAAAAACTGTTTTTT.

This clone has just a few counts. The genes are TRBV19 and TRBJ2-7, with 7 positions matching TRBD1. Per the germline V gene, CDR1 is LNHDA and CDR2 is SQIVND (reference sequence). Unmatched junction bases numbered 4, after V lost 4 bases and J lost 1 base. CDR3 size: 14 residues. CDR3 loop: CASSTSGGSYEQYF. The CDR3 DNA reads TGTGCCAGTAGTACGTCAGGGGGTTCCTACGAGCAGTACTTC. Full variable domain (remainder filled in from reference TRBV19 and TRBJ2-7): DGGITQSPKYLFRKEGQNVTLSCEQNLNHDAMYWYRQDPGQGLRLIYYSQIVNDFQKGDIAEGYSVSREKKESFPLTVTSAQKNPTAFYLCASSTSGGSYEQYFGPGTRLTVT.

J is TRBJ2-1 and V is TRBV30; 9 bases agree with TRBD2. Germline trimming cut 1 base from V and 8 bases from J; bases unmatched to any gene: 12. This CDR3 spans 16 amino acids. Germline V gene lookup returns CDR1 GTSNPN and CDR2 SVGIG (reference sequence). CDR3 coding DNA: TGTGCCTGGAGTGCCGCACCGGGACTAGCATTCGATGAGCAGTTCTTC. This encodes CAWSAAPGLAFDEQFF.

The chain joins TRBV19 to TRBJ2-7, with D hard to call. The CDR3 covers 15 residues. Germline-derived CDR1 and CDR2 are LNHDA and SQIVND (reference sequence). V gave up 3 bases and J gave up 3 bases, with 15 bases separating them. The CDR3 nucleotides read TGTGCCAGTAGTATCCAACTGGGATTCCTCTACGAGCAGTACTTC. Protein: CASSIQLGFLYEQYF.

The chain is built from TRBV6-5 and TRBJ1-2; D may be TRBD1 (5 bases). The CDR3 sequence is 11 residues long. CDR1 and CDR2 from the germline V gene are MNHEY and SVGAGI. V gave up 8 bases and J gave up 3 bases, with 7 bases separating them. CDR3 sequence (DNA): TGTGCCAGCCAGGGAGACTATGGCTACACCTTC. As protein: CASQGDYGYTF.

The chain couples TRBV30 to TRBJ2-3, with 8 bases lining up with TRBD1. Trimming cost V 6 bases and J 0 bases; bases outside gene matches: 8. This CDR3 contains 15 residues. Germline assignment: CDR1 GTSNPN and CDR2 SVGIG (reference sequence). This CDR3 is CACEPRDRSTDTQYF. The CDR3 DNA follows: TGTGCCTGTGAGCCCCGGGACAGGAGCACAGATACGCAGTATTTT.

The chain links TRBV7-8 to TRBJ2-1; 7 bases map to TRBD2. Germline V gives CDR1 SGHVS, CDR2 FQNEAQ. Trimming removed 1 base from V and 12 bases from J; junction bases left unmatched: 12. The CDR3 sequence is 15 residues long. The CDR3 loop reads CASSLERAGDWVQFF. The CDR3 DNA sequence: TGTGCCAGCAGCTTAGAACGGGCGGGAGACTGGGTGCAGTTCTTC.

The genes are TRBV27 and TRBJ2-7; D is undetermined. This CDR3 region has 13 residues. From germline, CDR1 is MNHEY and CDR2 SMNVEV (reference sequence). Trimming pared 0 bases from V and 4 bases from J, leaving 7 bases between. CDR3 sequence reads: CASSLSLGYEQYF. CDR3 coding DNA: TGTGCCAGCAGTTTATCTCTCGGGTACGAGCAGTACTTC.

This clone was found once. This chain uses TRBV7-6 with TRBJ2-7; D is undetermined. V was shortened by 4 bases and J by 11 bases, with 15 bases between the two germline ends. CDR3 length: 12 amino acids. Germline values: CDR1 SGHVS, CDR2 FNYEAQ. CDR3 DNA: TGTGCCAGCAGCTCAATCGAAGGCCCAAAGTACTTC. This codes for CASSSIEGPKYF.

The chain has TRBV5-1 and TRBJ2-1; the match to TRBD2 covers 14 bases. Germline V gene sequence: CDR1 SGHRS, CDR2 YFSETQ. The ends lost 4 bases at V and 5 bases at J; junction bases unmatched: 5. The CDR3 has 16 amino acids. For the CDR3, the DNA is TGCGCCAGCAGCGTCGTGGGACTAGCGGGGGACAATGAGCAGTTCTTC. This encodes CASSVVGLAGDNEQFF. Drawing the rest from reference TRBV5-1 and TRBJ2-1, the complete variable domain is KAGVTQTPRYLIKTRGQQVTLSCSPISGHRSVSWYQQTPGQGLQFLFEYFSETQRNKGNFPGRFSGRQFSNSRSEMNVSTLELGDSALYLCASSVVGLAGDNEQFFGPGTRLTVL.

This chain connects TRBV19 to TRBJ2-7, with D unresolved. Trimming took 4 bases from V and 0 from J, leaving 10 bases between them. Germline V gene data show CDR1 as LNHDA and CDR2 as SQIVND (reference sequence). CDR3 size: 14 residues. DNA for the CDR3: TGTGCCAGTAGTACCCTGTCGAGCTCCTACGAGCAGTACTTC. This translates into CASSTLSSSYEQYF.

The genes are TRBV20-1 and TRBJ2-7; D ambiguous. Germline-derived CDR1 and CDR2 are DFQATT and SNEGSKA (reference sequence). V lost 3 bases and J lost 4, with 7 bases in between. The CDR3 totals 11 residues. This chain's CDR3 is CSARADYEQYF. The CDR3 DNA reads TGCAGTGCTAGGGCGGATTACGAGCAGTACTTC.